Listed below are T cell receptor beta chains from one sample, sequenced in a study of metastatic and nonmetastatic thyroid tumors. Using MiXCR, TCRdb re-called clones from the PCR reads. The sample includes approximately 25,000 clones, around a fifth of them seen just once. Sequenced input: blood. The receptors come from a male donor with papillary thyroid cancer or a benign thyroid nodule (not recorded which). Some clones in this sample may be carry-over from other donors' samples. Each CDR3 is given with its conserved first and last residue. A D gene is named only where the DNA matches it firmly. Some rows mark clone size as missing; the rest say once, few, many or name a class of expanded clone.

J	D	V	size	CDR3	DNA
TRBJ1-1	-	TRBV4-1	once	CASSQLSRHGEAFF	TGCGCCAGCAGCCAACTGTCTCGACACGGTGAAGCTTTCTTT
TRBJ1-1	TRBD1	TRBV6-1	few	CASSNPGQGTTEAFF	TGTGCCAGCAGTAATCCTGGACAGGGGACTACTGAAGCTTTCTTT
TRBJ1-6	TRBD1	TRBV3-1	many	CASMTGGGNSPLHF	TGTGCCAGCATGACAGGGGGCGGGAATTCACCCCTCCACTTT
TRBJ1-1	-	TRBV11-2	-	CASSFVSTEAFF	TGTGCCAGCAGCTTTGTCAGCACTGAAGCTTTCTTT
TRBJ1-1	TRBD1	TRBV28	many	CASSQGAWGLREAFF	TGTGCCAGCAGTCAGGGGGCCTGGGGATTACGTGAAGCTTTCTTT
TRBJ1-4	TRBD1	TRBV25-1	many	CASSDPGQGREKLFF	TGTGCCAGCAGTGACCCCGGACAGGGGCGGGAAAAACTGTTTTTT
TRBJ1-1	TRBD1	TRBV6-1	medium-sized	CASIVQGAGGTEAFF	TGTGCCAGCATTGTACAGGGGGCCGGTGGCACTGAAGCTTTCTTT
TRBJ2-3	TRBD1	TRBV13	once	CASSDYPTGRWCYTDTQYF	TGTGCCAGCAGCGACTACCCGACAGGGAGATGGTGTTACACAGATACGCAGTATTTT
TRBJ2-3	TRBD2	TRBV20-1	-	CSAERASGRRTDTQYF	TGCAGTGCCGAACGGGCTAGCGGGAGAAGGACAGATACGCAGTATTTT
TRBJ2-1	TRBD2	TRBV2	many	CASRSGGRLYNEQFF	TGTGCCAGCAGATCGGGGGGGCGATTGTACAATGAGCAGTTCTTC
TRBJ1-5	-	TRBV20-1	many	CSARTSNQPQHF	TGCAGTGCTAGAACCAGCAATCAGCCCCAGCATTTT
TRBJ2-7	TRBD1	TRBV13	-	CASRQGSYEQYF	TGTGCCAGCAGACAGGGGTCCTACGAGCAGTACTTC
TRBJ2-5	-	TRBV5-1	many	CASSLDISALKPTQYF	TGCGCCAGCAGCTTGGATATATCGGCACTTAAACCGACCCAGTACTTC
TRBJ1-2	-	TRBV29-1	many	CSVSEEDYGYTF	TGCAGCGTGAGTGAAGAAGACTATGGCTACACCTTC
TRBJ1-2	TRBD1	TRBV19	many	CASSIGTGDVFGYTF	TGTGCCAGTAGTATAGGGACAGGGGATGTTTTTGGCTACACCTTC
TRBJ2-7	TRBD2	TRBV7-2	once	CASSLSLAGLAEQYF	TGTGCCAGCAGCTTGTCACTAGCGGGGTTAGCCGAGCAGTACTTC
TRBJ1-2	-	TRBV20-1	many	CSAAAGNGGYTF	TGCAGTGCGGCGGCGGGTAATGGAGGCTACACCTTC
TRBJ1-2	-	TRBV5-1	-	CASSLRQGYGYTF	TGCGCCAGCAGCTTGCGCCAGGGTTATGGCTACACCTTC
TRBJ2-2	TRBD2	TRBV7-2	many	CASSPHSGSVIGGELFF	TGTGCCAGCAGCCCCCATAGCGGGAGTGTCATTGGCGGGGAGCTGTTTTTT
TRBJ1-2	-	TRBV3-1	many	CASSPWTERGGYTF	TGTGCCAGCAGCCCTTGGACCGAAAGGGGTGGCTACACCTTC
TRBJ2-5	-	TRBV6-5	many	CASSYSGDAQETQYF	TGTGCCAGCAGTTACTCGGGGGACGCTCAAGAGACCCAGTACTTC
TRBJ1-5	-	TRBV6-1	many	CASTATAGGQPQHF	TGTGCCAGCACCGCGACAGCCGGGGGACAGCCCCAGCATTTT
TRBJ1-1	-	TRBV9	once	CASSVPADTEAFF	TGTGCCAGCAGCGTCCCCGCGGACACTGAAGCTTTCTTT
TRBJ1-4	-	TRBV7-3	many	CASSSPPTTATNEKLFF	TGTGCCAGCAGCTCTCCTCCCACGACAGCAACTAATGAAAAACTGTTTTTT